The source of this T cell receptor (beta chain) is a study of follicular helper T cells after annual influenza vaccination listed by TCRdb under 2017. About the investigation overall: Blood was drawn on days 0, 7 and 28 after each seasonal influenza vaccination. To study recall of cTfh clones, some subjects were followed across successive annual vaccinations spanning the 2013-2014, 2014-2015 and 2015-2016 seasons. One week after vaccination, a second recruited cohort of roughly 11 subjects (Table S1) displayed a similar ICOS+CD38+ cTfh response. Multi-year samples were available from six subjects, with four subjects covering two vaccination seasons and two subjects covering three seasons. The 2015 samples were processed right after collection, while the 2013-2014 samples were cryopreserved.

TCRB sequencing was used to follow sorted CD4 subsets from the blood of adults before and after they were given the seasonal inactivated influenza vaccine (Fluvarix). Subjects were considered eligible if community-dwelling and if influenza vaccine had not been received in the prior 6 months. Reasons for exclusion included contraindications to influenza vaccine, substance abuse, HIV/AIDS, active malignancy, immunomodulatory medication, and active illness such as respiratory infection. Between about 35 and 110 mL of blood was sampled per time point. Either Ficoll-Paque PLUS or SepMate separation was used to isolate PBMC. As a non-Tfh comparison subset, CXCR5- memory CD4 T cells were sorted. Before DNA extraction, cell subsets were sorted from PBMC on a BD FACS Aria. The library was built by means of the immunoSEQ multiplex PCR assay. Adaptive Biotechnologies carried out TCRB amplification, library preparation, sequencing and preliminary bioinformatics at Survey level resolution. Processing in the source paper ran as follows. Clonality was calculated in R as 1 minus normalized Shannon entropy, and the Gini index was calculated with the R package ineq. Overlap score was defined as the summed counts of shared sequences divided by the total counts of all sequences in both compared samples. The significance of shared clonotypes was tested with Fisher's exact test, assuming a theoretical repertoire of 10^7 TCRB sequences. The immuneACCESS repertoire file appears here via TCRdb, limited to in-frame rearrangements. These files lack a portion of the clones; in checked studies, under half of the deficit traces to unresolved V genes, and the cause of the others is not known. V and J calls and clone size are those listed in that table; D and trimming were worked out from the DNA. Present in this sample are nearly 11,000 clones, 65% to 85% of which were seen just once. Clones ranked in the top ten supply about 0.92% of the sample.

With respect to this clone: Its antigen specificity is not known. Qualities for individual bases were not recorded, and no much larger clone is one base off.

The V end gives up 3 bases and the J end 4 bases, leaving 5 bases in the junction not matched to a gene. The germline V gene sets CDR1 to KGHSH and CDR2 to LQKENI. Counted from cysteine to phenylalanine, this CDR3 has 15 amino acids. The retained sequence is limited to the CDR3, 45 bases, with the frame set at the first base. What the research found in general, with its limitations: ICOS+CD38+ cTfh clonality correlated with the frequency of that population, and its change correlated with the change in circulating plasmablast frequency. Productive TCRB sequences were recovered from only roughly 8.5-23% of analyzed cells, so rare clonotypes could not be sampled. Day 7 ICOS+CD38+ clones were most often found later in ICOS-CD38- cTfh, suggesting that subset may serve as a memory reservoir. With successive annual vaccinations, a recurrent oligoclonal ICOS+CD38+ cTfh response was recalled, and this response contained tetramer and AIM influenza-specific clonotypes. In evaluating whether influenza clones were enriched, the possibility that the far larger non-cTfh compartments were undersampled could not be ruled out.

The rearranged segments are TRBV18 and TRBJ1-1; TRBD1 agrees with 10 junctional bases. The sequence derives from an adult who received the influenza vaccine. Sequencing used CXCR5- memory CD4+ T cells sorted from blood, obtained 6 weeks after influenza vaccination. Interpreted using the paper, the cell subset or site label stands for: CXCR5- memory CD4 T cells. In nucleotides, the sequence is TGTGCCAGCTCACCCCAAGACAGGGGGCTCACTGAAGCTTTCTTT. Its translation is CASSPQDRGLTEAFF.